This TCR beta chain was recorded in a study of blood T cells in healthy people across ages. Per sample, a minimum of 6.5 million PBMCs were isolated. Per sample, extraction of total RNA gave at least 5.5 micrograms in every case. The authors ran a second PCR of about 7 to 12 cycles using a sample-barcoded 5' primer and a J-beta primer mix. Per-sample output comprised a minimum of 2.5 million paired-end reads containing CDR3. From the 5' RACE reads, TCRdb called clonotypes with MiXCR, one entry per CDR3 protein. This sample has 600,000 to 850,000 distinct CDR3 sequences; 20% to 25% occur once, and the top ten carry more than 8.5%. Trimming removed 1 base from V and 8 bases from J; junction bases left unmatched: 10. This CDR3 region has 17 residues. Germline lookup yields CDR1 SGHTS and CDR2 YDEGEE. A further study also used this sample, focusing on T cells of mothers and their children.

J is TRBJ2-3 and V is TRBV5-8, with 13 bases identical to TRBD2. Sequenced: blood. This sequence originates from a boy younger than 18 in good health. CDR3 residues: CASSLRTSGRDSRTQYF. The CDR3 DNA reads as TGTGCCAGCAGCTTGCGGACTAGCGGGAGAGATAGTCGTACGCAGTATTTT.